Listed here are 7 T cell receptor beta chains from one sample, sequenced in a study of blood T cell repertoires in COVID-19. Clones were read by immunoSEQ multiplex PCR, and TCRdb kept only the in-frame ones, dropping some. In the table there are about 190,000 clones, more than 85% of which are singletons. What was sequenced was peripheral blood. All receptors derive from a woman aged 25 to 39 with active or convalescent COVID-19.

The chain recombines TRBV5-1 with TRBJ2-1, with 7 bases lining up with TRBD1. CDR1 is SGHRS and CDR2 is YFSETQ in the germline V gene. The trim removed 2 bases at V and 4 bases at J, leaving 9 bases unmatched. This CDR3 is 16 amino acids long. The DNA of the CDR3 is TGCGCCAGCAGCTTACTTGACAGGGTTGATTACAATGAGCAGTTCTTC. This translates into CASSLLDRVDYNEQFF.

V is TRBV2 and J is TRBJ2-5; 10 bases match TRBD1. Per germline, CDR1 SNHLY and CDR2 FYNNEI. This CDR3 contains 13 residues. V shed 8 bases and J 3 bases; nucleotides not matched to a gene: 3. CDR3 nucleotide sequence: TGTGCCAGCGGGGGACAGGGGAAAGAGACCCAGTACTTC. This encodes CASGGQGKETQYF.

J is TRBJ2-1 and V is TRBV6-1, with unresolved D. V was shortened by 2 bases and J by 10 bases, with 6 bases between the two germline ends. The CDR3 spans 11 residues. In germline, CDR1 is MNHNS, CDR2 SASEGT. The CDR3 reads CASSEPAEQFF. In DNA form, the CDR3 reads TGTGCCAGCAGTGAACCTGCGGAGCAGTTCTTC.

This clone was counted a few times. V is TRBV2 and J is TRBJ1-5; D is perhaps TRBD1 (6 bases). Germline V gene data show CDR1 as SNHLY and CDR2 as FYNNEI. V lost 6 bases and J lost 5, with 14 bases in between. The CDR3 extends over 14 amino acids. CDR3 nucleotide sequence: TGTGCCAGCAGCGCGGGGGGCGCCGATCAGCCCCAGCATTTT. Amino acids: CASSAGGADQPQHF.

The chain joins TRBV2 to TRBJ2-5; TRBD1 matches 9 bases. The CDR3 extends over 15 amino acids. The germline gives CDR1 SNHLY, CDR2 FYNNEI. The trim removed 4 bases at V and 5 bases at J, leaving 8 bases unmatched. CDR3 amino acids: CASSARDRDSETQYF. The CDR3 DNA follows: TGTGCCAGCAGTGCGAGGGACAGGGATTCCGAGACCCAGTACTTC.

The chain combines TRBV5-4 with TRBJ1-2; 8 bases are a match to TRBD1. J gave up 7 bases and V 4 bases, and 9 bases lay outside the gene matches. Germline CDR1 is SGHNT and CDR2 is YYREEE (reference sequence). The CDR3 loop spans 14 amino acids. The CDR3 DNA reads TGTGCCAGCAGCCCAGCAGGGGGCCGTTTTGGCTACACCTTC. Its protein is CASSPAGGRFGYTF.

V is TRBV25-1 and J is TRBJ2-3; D possibly corresponds to TRBD1 (5 bases). In germline, CDR1 is MGHDK, CDR2 SYGVNS. The germline V and J ends were trimmed by 2 bases and 3 bases, with 12 bases remaining between them. This CDR3 is built from 15 residues. The CDR3 DNA reads as TGTGCCAGCAGTGAACCTTTGACAGAGACAGATACGCAGTATTTT. It translates to CASSEPLTETDTQYF.